This is a list of T cell receptor beta chains from one sample in a study of control samples from healthy donors and cancer patients. Clones were sequenced by immunoSEQ multiplex PCR, and TCRdb holds only the in-frame ones, with some missing. The table has 40,000 to 50,000 clones, 93% seen once; the top ten hold about 25%. Sequencing used PBMCs. The receptors shown here come from a woman aged 50 to 60 with head and neck cancer. Each CDR3 is given with its conserved first and last residue. Fields, in order: V gene, J gene, clone size, D gene, CDR3 DNA, CDR3 protein. D genes are given only for firm matches. Size tells how often a clone was seen (once, few, many) or the class of an expanded clone, and some rows leave it out.

V gene: TRBV5-1
J gene: TRBJ2-3
clone size: once
D gene: NA
CDR3 DNA: TGCGCCAGCGGAGGGGGATTCCTGTCTAGCACAGATACGCAGTATTTT
CDR3 protein: CASGGGFLSSTDTQYF

V gene: TRBV2
J gene: TRBJ2-5
clone size: once
D gene: NA
CDR3 DNA: TGTGCCAGCAGTGGAGGCAGGGTGGGAGAGACCCAGTACTTC
CDR3 protein: CASSGGRVGETQYF

V gene: TRBV30
J gene: TRBJ2-4
clone size: NA
D gene: TRBD2
CDR3 DNA: TGTGCCTGGAGTGGCGGGAGGGGACCCAAAAACATTCAGTACTTC
CDR3 protein: CAWSGGRGPKNIQYF

V gene: TRBV11-2
J gene: TRBJ2-2
clone size: NA
D gene: NA
CDR3 DNA: TGTGCCAGCAGCTCAGGGGCCCAGGATAACACCGGGGAGCTGTTTTTT
CDR3 protein: CASSSGAQDNTGELFF

V gene: TRBV7-2
J gene: TRBJ2-7
clone size: NA
D gene: NA
CDR3 DNA: TGTGCCAGCAGCTTAGTAGGGGGGAGGGCCCGGGAGCAGTACTTC
CDR3 protein: CASSLVGGRAREQYF

V gene: TRBV15
J gene: TRBJ2-7
clone size: NA
D gene: NA
CDR3 DNA: TGTGCCACCAGCAGAGATTCGCGTAAGTCCTACGAGCAGTACTTC
CDR3 protein: CATSRDSRKSYEQYF

V gene: TRBV14
J gene: TRBJ2-2
clone size: NA
D gene: TRBD2
CDR3 DNA: TGTGCCAGCAGCCAAGCTACTAGCGGGATGTTTGGGGACACCGGGGAGCTGTTTTTT
CDR3 protein: CASSQATSGMFGDTGELFF

V gene: TRBV23-1
J gene: TRBJ2-2
clone size: NA
D gene: NA
CDR3 DNA: TGCGCCAGCAGTCGCCCGACCAGGGAACCCGGGGAGCTGTTTTTT
CDR3 protein: CASSRPTREPGELFF

V gene: TRBV19
J gene: TRBJ2-2
clone size: few
D gene: TRBD2
CDR3 DNA: TGTGCCAGTAGTATCGGACTAGCGGGAGTTTCCGGGGAGCTGTTTTTT
CDR3 protein: CASSIGLAGVSGELFF

V gene: TRBV24-1
J gene: TRBJ1-6
clone size: NA
D gene: TRBD1
CDR3 DNA: TGTGCCACCAGTGATTCGCGGACAGGGAATTCACCCCTCCACTTT
CDR3 protein: CATSDSRTGNSPLHF

V gene: TRBV2
J gene: TRBJ2-4
clone size: NA
D gene: NA
CDR3 DNA: TGTGCCAGCAGTCAATCAGGGACCAAAAACATTCAGTACTTC
CDR3 protein: CASSQSGTKNIQYF

V gene: TRBV25-1
J gene: TRBJ1-5
clone size: NA
D gene: NA
CDR3 DNA: TGTGCCAGCAGTGAAGGCGAATATCAGCCCCAGCATTTT
CDR3 protein: CASSEGEYQPQHF

V gene: TRBV5-4
J gene: TRBJ1-2
clone size: NA
D gene: TRBD1
CDR3 DNA: TGTGCCAGCAGCCGAAGCCCGGACAGGGCTAACTATGGCTACACCTTC
CDR3 protein: CASSRSPDRANYGYTF

V gene: TRBV14
J gene: TRBJ2-1
clone size: NA
D gene: NA
CDR3 DNA: TGTGCCAGCAGCCAAGGGGGATCCTACCTCAATGAGCAGTTCTTC
CDR3 protein: CASSQGGSYLNEQFF

V gene: TRBV24-1
J gene: TRBJ2-5
clone size: NA
D gene: NA
CDR3 DNA: TGTGCCACCAGTCCCTCTAGGGGGAGTACGGAGGGGGAGACCCAGTACTTC
CDR3 protein: CATSPSRGSTEGETQYF

V gene: TRBV18
J gene: TRBJ2-5
clone size: NA
D gene: TRBD1
CDR3 DNA: TGTGCCAGCTCGCTCGGAACAGGGGGCGAGACCCAGTACTTC
CDR3 protein: CASSLGTGGETQYF

V gene: TRBV20-1
J gene: TRBJ1-2
clone size: NA
D gene: TRBD1
CDR3 DNA: TGCAGTGCTAGTGTACGACAGGGGAGGTATGGCTACACCTTC
CDR3 protein: CSASVRQGRYGYTF

V gene: TRBV27
J gene: TRBJ2-2
clone size: NA
D gene: TRBD1
CDR3 DNA: TGTGCCAGCAGTCCGAGGGACAGGGCGGAGACCGGGGAGCTGTTTTTT
CDR3 protein: CASSPRDRAETGELFF

V gene: TRBV19
J gene: TRBJ1-5
clone size: NA
D gene: NA
CDR3 DNA: TGTGCCAGTAGTGTCTACAGTGGCAATCAGCCCCAGCATTTT
CDR3 protein: CASSVYSGNQPQHF

V gene: TRBV5-1
J gene: TRBJ2-1
clone size: NA
D gene: NA
CDR3 DNA: TGCGCCAGCAGCTTGGAGAGCGCATGGGATGAGCAGTTCTTC
CDR3 protein: CASSLESAWDEQFF

V gene: TRBV6-5
J gene: TRBJ2-7
clone size: NA
D gene: NA
CDR3 DNA: TGTGCCGTGACCGGGGACCTTCCCTACGAGCAGTACTTC
CDR3 protein: CAVTGDLPYEQYF

V gene: TRBV19
J gene: TRBJ1-6
clone size: once
D gene: TRBD1
CDR3 DNA: TGTGCCAGTAGGGACTTCGGGACAGGGGATTCACCCCTCCACTTT
CDR3 protein: CASRDFGTGDSPLHF

V gene: TRBV28
J gene: TRBJ2-7
clone size: few
D gene: NA
CDR3 DNA: TGTGCCAGCAGCTCGGAGGGCGAGCAGTACTTC
CDR3 protein: CASSSEGEQYF

V gene: TRBV27
J gene: TRBJ2-3
clone size: NA
D gene: TRBD2
CDR3 DNA: TGTGCCAGCAGTTTAAAGCTAGCGGGGGACACAGATACGCAGTATTTT
CDR3 protein: CASSLKLAGDTDTQYF

V gene: TRBV5-1
J gene: TRBJ2-5
clone size: NA
D gene: TRBD2
CDR3 DNA: TGCGCCAGCAGCTTGGTCCCACTAGCGGGGGGGCAAGAGACCCAGTACTTC
CDR3 protein: CASSLVPLAGGQETQYF

V gene: TRBV7-2
J gene: TRBJ1-1
clone size: few
D gene: NA
CDR3 DNA: TGTGCCAGCAGCTTAGACCCTCAGGGGCTAAGGACTGAAGCTTTCTTT
CDR3 protein: CASSLDPQGLRTEAFF

V gene: TRBV4-2
J gene: TRBJ1-4
clone size: NA
D gene: NA
CDR3 DNA: TGTGCCAGCAGCCAAGAATGGGAAGTTCCCGAAAAACTGTTTTTT
CDR3 protein: CASSQEWEVPEKLFF

V gene: TRBV19
J gene: TRBJ1-6
clone size: NA
D gene: NA
CDR3 DNA: TGTGCCAGTAGTATCGACACCTATAATTCACCCCTCCACTTT
CDR3 protein: CASSIDTYNSPLHF

V gene: TRBV10-3
J gene: TRBJ1-2
clone size: NA
D gene: NA
CDR3 DNA: TGTGCCATCAGCCGGTCGTGGGTCATGGACTATGGCTACACCTTC
CDR3 protein: CAISRSWVMDYGYTF

V gene: TRBV9
J gene: TRBJ2-7
clone size: NA
D gene: NA
CDR3 DNA: TGTGCCAGCAGCGTGGGACACGCGGACTCCTACGAGCAGTACTTC
CDR3 protein: CASSVGHADSYEQYF

V gene: TRBV19
J gene: TRBJ2-6
clone size: NA
D gene: NA
CDR3 DNA: TGTGCCAGTAGTATTCGGGCAGGGGATTCTCCTGGGGCCAACGTCCTGACTTTC
CDR3 protein: CASSIRAGDSPGANVLTF

V gene: TRBV19
J gene: TRBJ2-1
clone size: NA
D gene: TRBD2
CDR3 DNA: TGTGCCAGTAGTATAGGGGCGGGAGGAGCGGATGAGCAGTTCTTC
CDR3 protein: CASSIGAGGADEQFF

V gene: TRBV7-9
J gene: TRBJ1-1
clone size: NA
D gene: NA
CDR3 DNA: TGTGCCAGCAGCTACCGATCCCCAGGTAGCACTGAAGCTTTCTTT
CDR3 protein: CASSYRSPGSTEAFF

V gene: TRBV7-2
J gene: TRBJ2-7
clone size: NA
D gene: TRBD2
CDR3 DNA: TGTGCCAGCGCCCCGGGACTAGATTCCTACGAGCAGTACTTC
CDR3 protein: CASAPGLDSYEQYF

V gene: TRBV20-1
J gene: TRBJ2-7
clone size: NA
D gene: NA
CDR3 DNA: TGCAGTGCTAGCGGGAAGTACGAGCAGTACTTC
CDR3 protein: CSASGKYEQYF

V gene: TRBV11-2
J gene: TRBJ1-1
clone size: NA
D gene: TRBD1
CDR3 DNA: TGTGCCAGCAGCTTTATCGGACAGGCAGAAGCTTTCTTT
CDR3 protein: CASSFIGQAEAFF

V gene: TRBV3-1/TRBV3-2
J gene: TRBJ1-1
clone size: NA
D gene: NA
CDR3 DNA: TGTGCCAGCAGCCCCTACCGACAGTACACTGAAGCTTTCTTT
CDR3 protein: CASSPYRQYTEAFF

V gene: TRBV4-1
J gene: TRBJ1-2
clone size: NA
D gene: TRBD1
CDR3 DNA: TGCGCCAGCAGCCAAGTTCCAGGGGGCTCGGATGGCTACACCTTC
CDR3 protein: CASSQVPGGSDGYTF

V gene: TRBV6-5
J gene: TRBJ2-5
clone size: NA
D gene: NA
CDR3 DNA: TGTGCCAGCAGTTACGACAGGGCGGGAGGAGAGACCCAGTACTTC
CDR3 protein: CASSYDRAGGETQYF

V gene: TRBV20-1
J gene: TRBJ1-3
clone size: NA
D gene: NA
CDR3 DNA: TGCAGTGCTATTGAGGGGGTTTTCTCTGGAAACACCATATATTTT
CDR3 protein: CSAIEGVFSGNTIYF

V gene: TRBV28
J gene: TRBJ1-4
clone size: NA
D gene: TRBD1
CDR3 DNA: TGTGTCAGCAGCCCCGGACAGGGGGCTGGTGAAAAACTGTTTTTT
CDR3 protein: CVSSPGQGAGEKLFF

V gene: TRBV5-6
J gene: TRBJ2-7
clone size: NA
D gene: TRBD2
CDR3 DNA: TGTGCCAGCAGTGATACTAGCGGTTTCTACGAGCAGTACTTC
CDR3 protein: CASSDTSGFYEQYF

V gene: TRBV11-2
J gene: TRBJ2-2
clone size: once
D gene: TRBD2
CDR3 DNA: TGTGCCAGCAGCTTTCAATTGCTAGCGGGAGGGGAAACCGGGGAGCTGTTTTTT
CDR3 protein: CASSFQLLAGGETGELFF

V gene: TRBV27
J gene: TRBJ1-2
clone size: NA
D gene: TRBD1
CDR3 DNA: TGTGCCAGCAGCCCCCCGGGACAGAACTATGGCTACACCTTC
CDR3 protein: CASSPPGQNYGYTF

V gene: TRBV10-3
J gene: TRBJ2-7
clone size: NA
D gene: TRBD2
CDR3 DNA: TGTGCCATCAGTGGCCTATCTAGCGGGGGGTCTGGCGAGCAGTACTTC
CDR3 protein: CAISGLSSGGSGEQYF

V gene: TRBV27
J gene: TRBJ1-5
clone size: NA
D gene: NA
CDR3 DNA: TGTGCCAGCAGTTTGCGACACCCTCACCAGCCCCAGCATTTT
CDR3 protein: CASSLRHPHQPQHF

V gene: TRBV5-1
J gene: TRBJ2-7
clone size: NA
D gene: TRBD2
CDR3 DNA: TGCGCCAGCAGCCAGACTAGCGGGGTCCCCACCGAGCAGTACTTC
CDR3 protein: CASSQTSGVPTEQYF